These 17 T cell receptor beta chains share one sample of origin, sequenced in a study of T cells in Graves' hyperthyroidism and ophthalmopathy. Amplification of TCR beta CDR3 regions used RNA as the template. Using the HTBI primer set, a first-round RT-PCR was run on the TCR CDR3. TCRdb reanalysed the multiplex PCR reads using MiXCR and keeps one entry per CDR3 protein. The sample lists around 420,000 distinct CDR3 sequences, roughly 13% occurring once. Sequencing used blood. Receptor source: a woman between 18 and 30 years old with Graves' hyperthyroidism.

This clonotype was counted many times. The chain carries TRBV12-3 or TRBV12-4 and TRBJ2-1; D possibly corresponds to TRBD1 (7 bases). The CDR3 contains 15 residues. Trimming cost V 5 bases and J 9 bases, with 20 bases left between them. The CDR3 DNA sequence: TGTGCCAGCAGTGCCCAGGGGGGCGGTTTTTTTGAGCAGTTCTTC. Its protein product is CASSAQGGGFFEQFF.

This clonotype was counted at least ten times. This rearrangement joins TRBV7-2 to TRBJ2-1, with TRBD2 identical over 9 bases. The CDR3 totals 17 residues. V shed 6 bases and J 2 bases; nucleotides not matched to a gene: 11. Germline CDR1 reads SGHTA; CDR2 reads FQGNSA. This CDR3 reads CASRDRPSGTPYNEQFF. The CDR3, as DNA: TGTGCCAGCAGGGATAGGCCTAGCGGGACCCCCTACAATGAGCAGTTCTTC.

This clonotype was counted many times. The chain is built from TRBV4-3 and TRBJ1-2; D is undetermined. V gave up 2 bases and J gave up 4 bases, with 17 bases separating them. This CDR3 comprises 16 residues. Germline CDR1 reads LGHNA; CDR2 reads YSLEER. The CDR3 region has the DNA TGCGCCAGCAGCCAAAACTTCGGAGGACGGCTCTATGGCTACACCTTC. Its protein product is CASSQNFGGRLYGYTF.

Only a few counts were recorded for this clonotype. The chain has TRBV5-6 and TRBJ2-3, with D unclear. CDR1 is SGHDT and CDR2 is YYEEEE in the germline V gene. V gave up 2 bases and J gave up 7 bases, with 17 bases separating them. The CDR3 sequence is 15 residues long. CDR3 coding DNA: TGTGCCAGCAGCTTCGGTGTCGCACCCTCAAATACGCAGTATTTT. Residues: CASSFGVAPSNTQYF.

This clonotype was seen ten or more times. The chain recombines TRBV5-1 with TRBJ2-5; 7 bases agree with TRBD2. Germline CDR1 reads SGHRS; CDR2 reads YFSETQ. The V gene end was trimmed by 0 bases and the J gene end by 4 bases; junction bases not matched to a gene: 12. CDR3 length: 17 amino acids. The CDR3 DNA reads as TGCGCCAGCAGCTTGGGAGCTAGCGGCTCTCAAGGAGAGACCCAGTACTTC. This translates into CASSLGASGSQGETQYF.

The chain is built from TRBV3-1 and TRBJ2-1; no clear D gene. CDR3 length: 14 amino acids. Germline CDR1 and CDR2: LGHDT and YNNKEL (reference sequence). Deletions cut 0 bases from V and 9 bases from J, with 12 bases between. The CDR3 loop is CASSQDEGFSEQFF. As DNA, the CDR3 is TGTGCCAGCAGCCAAGATGAAGGGTTTAGTGAGCAGTTCTTC.

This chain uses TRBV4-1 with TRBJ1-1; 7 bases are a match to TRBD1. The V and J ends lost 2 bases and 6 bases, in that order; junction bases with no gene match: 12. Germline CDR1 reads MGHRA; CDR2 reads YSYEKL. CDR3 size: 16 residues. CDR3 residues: CASSQPTGTNFPEAFF. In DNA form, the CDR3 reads TGCGCCAGCAGCCAACCGACAGGGACGAACTTCCCTGAAGCTTTCTTT.

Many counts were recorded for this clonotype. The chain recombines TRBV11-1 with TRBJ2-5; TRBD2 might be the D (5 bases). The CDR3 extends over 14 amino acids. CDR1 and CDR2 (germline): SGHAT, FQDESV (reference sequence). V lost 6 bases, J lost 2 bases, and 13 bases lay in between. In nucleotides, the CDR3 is TGTGCCAGCAGTTTCGAGGGATCACAAGAGACCCAGTACTTC. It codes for CASSFEGSQETQYF.

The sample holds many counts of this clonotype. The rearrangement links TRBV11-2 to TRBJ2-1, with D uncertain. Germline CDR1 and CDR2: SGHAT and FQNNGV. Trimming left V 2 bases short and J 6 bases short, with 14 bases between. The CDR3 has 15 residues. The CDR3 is CASSLSYLISNEQFF. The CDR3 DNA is TGTGCCAGCAGCTTATCATACCTAATCTCCAATGAGCAGTTCTTC.

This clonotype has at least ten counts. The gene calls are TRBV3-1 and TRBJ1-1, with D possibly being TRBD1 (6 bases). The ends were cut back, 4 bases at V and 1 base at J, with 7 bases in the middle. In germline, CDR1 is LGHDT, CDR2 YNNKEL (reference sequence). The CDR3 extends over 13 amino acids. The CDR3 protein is CASSLQGNTEAFF. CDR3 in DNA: TGTGCCAGCAGCCTACAGGGGAACACTGAAGCTTTCTTT.

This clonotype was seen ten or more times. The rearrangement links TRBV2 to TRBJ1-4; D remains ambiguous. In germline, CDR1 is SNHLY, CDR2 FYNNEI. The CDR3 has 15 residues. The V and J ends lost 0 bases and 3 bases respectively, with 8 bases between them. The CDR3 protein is CASSEAWGPNEKLFF. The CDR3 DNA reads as TGTGCCAGCAGTGAAGCTTGGGGTCCTAATGAAAAACTGTTTTTT. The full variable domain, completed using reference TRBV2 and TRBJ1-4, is EPEVTQTPSHQVTQMGQEVILRCVPISNHLYFYWYRQILGQKVEFLVSFYNNEISEKSEIFDDQFSVERPDGSNFTLKIRSTKLEDSAMYFCASSEAWGPNEKLFFGSGTQLSVL.

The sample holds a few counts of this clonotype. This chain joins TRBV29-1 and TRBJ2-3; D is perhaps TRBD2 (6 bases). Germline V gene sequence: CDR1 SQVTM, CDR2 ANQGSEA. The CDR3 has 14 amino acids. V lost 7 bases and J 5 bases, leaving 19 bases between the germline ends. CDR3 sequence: CSAPGTDKIDTQYF. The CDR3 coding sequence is TGCAGCGCCCCCGGGACTGATAAGATAGATACGCAGTATTTT.

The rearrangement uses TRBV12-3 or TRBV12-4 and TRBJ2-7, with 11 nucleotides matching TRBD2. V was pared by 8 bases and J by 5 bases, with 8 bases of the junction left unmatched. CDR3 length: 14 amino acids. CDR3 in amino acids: CASGSLAGDNEQYF. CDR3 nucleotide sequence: TGTGCCAGCGGGTCACTAGCGGGAGATAACGAGCAGTACTTC.

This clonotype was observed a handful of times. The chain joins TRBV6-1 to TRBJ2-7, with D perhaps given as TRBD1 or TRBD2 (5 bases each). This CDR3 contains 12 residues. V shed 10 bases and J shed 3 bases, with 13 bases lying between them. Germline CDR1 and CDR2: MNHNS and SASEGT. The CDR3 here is CATWDRYYEQYF. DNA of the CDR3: TGTGCCACCTGGGACCGCTACTACGAGCAGTACTTC.

The CDR3 protein is CAIRGVGETQYF. Written as DNA, the CDR3 is TGTGCCATCAGAGGGGTCGGAGAGACCCAGTACTTC. The chain carries TRBV10-3 and TRBJ2-5; D is possibly TRBD1 (5 bases). Germline V gives CDR1 ENHRY, CDR2 SYGVKD. V was pared by 6 bases and J by 4 bases, with 9 bases between. The CDR3 runs 12 residues.

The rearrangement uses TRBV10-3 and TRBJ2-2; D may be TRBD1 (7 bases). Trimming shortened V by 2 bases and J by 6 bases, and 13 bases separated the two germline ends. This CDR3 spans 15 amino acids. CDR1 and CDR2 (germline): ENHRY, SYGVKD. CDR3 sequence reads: CAISEGRGRSGELFF. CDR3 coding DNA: TGTGCCATCAGTGAGGGCAGGGGGAGGTCCGGGGAGCTGTTTTTT.

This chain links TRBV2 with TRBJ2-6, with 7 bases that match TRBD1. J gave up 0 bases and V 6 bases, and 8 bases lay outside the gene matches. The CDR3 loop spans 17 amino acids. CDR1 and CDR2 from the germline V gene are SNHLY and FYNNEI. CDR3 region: CASRGDRPFSGANVLTF. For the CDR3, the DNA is TGTGCCAGCAGAGGGGACAGACCCTTCTCTGGGGCCAACGTCCTGACTTTC.